Listed below are T cell receptor beta chains from one sample, sequenced in a study of blood T cells in healthy people across ages. From the 5' RACE reads, TCRdb called clonotypes with MiXCR, one entry per CDR3 protein. The sample yields over 500,000 distinct CDR3 sequences, about 27% seen once. This sample was also put to use in a study of T cells of mothers and their children.

The sample consisted of blood. These TCRs come from a boy younger than 10 in good health. CDR3s include the opening cysteine and the closing phenylalanine or tryptophan. A D gene is named only where the DNA matches it firmly. Clone size is given for some rows only: seen once, a few or many times, or a class if the clone is expanded.

TGCAGCGTGTCTGTAGGTATGAACACTGAAGCTTTCTTT	CSVSVGMNTEAFF	-	-	TRBJ1-1	TRBV29-1
TGTGCCAGCAGCGGAAATGTGGGGGATACGCAGTATTTT	CASSGNVGDTQYF	-	-	TRBJ2-3	TRBV3-1
TGCGCCAGCAGCTTCTTCGAACAGACTGGGGCCAACGTCCTGACTTTC	CASSFFEQTGANVLTF	-	-	TRBJ2-6	TRBV5-1
TGTGCCAGCAGCGTACGAGCAACGCAGTATTTT	CASSVRATQYF	-	-	TRBJ2-3	TRBV9
TGTGCCAGCAGTATTTCGACGCACTCCTGCGAGCAGTACTTC	CASSISTHSCEQYF	-	-	TRBJ2-7	TRBV27
TGCAGTGCTAGAGTCCGGGGGACGATCTACAATGAGCAGTTCTTC	CSARVRGTIYNEQFF	-	-	TRBJ2-1	TRBV20-1
TGTGCCAGCAGCCCCTCCCTAGCGGGGAACACAGATACGCAGTATTTT	CASSPSLAGNTDTQYF	TRBD2	few	TRBJ2-3	TRBV7-6
TGCGCCAGCAGCCGTTCGTCCAACGCAGGGGGAACCTCCTACGAGCAGTACTTC	CASSRSSNAGGTSYEQYF	TRBD1	-	TRBJ2-7	TRBV5-1
TGTGCCAGCACCCTAAATAGGGATGAGCAGTTCTTC	CASTLNRDEQFF	-	few	TRBJ2-1	TRBV12-3/TRBV12-4
TGCAGTGCTAGAGTATGGGGGACTGGGGCCAACGTCCTGACTTTC	CSARVWGTGANVLTF	-	few	TRBJ2-6	TRBV20-1
TGTGCCATCAGTGAGAGCAGGGACTATGGCTACACCTTC	CAISESRDYGYTF	-	few	TRBJ1-2	TRBV10-3
TGTGCCACCTTCGCCCGGGGACAGGGGGTTGGCTACACCTTC	CATFARGQGVGYTF	TRBD1	few	TRBJ1-2	TRBV19
TGTGCCAGCAGTCTGACCTCTAGTAGGTCGAACACCGGGGAGCTGTTTTTT	CASSLTSSRSNTGELFF	-	-	TRBJ2-2	TRBV27
TGTGCCAGCAGTCTACGGTTCGCCTACGAGCAGTACTTC	CASSLRFAYEQYF	-	-	TRBJ2-7	TRBV27
TGCAGCGTTGAAGGATGGGGGGAGGGAGACACCGGGGAGCTGTTTTTT	CSVEGWGEGDTGELFF	TRBD2	-	TRBJ2-2	TRBV29-1
TGTGCCAGCAGTCCCACGACTAGCGGGAGTGAAGATACGCAGTATTTT	CASSPTTSGSEDTQYF	TRBD2	-	TRBJ2-3	TRBV12-3/TRBV12-4
TGCAGCGTTGAGGCGTCTCCCGGCCTAACCGGGGAGCTGTTTTTT	CSVEASPGLTGELFF	-	-	TRBJ2-2	TRBV29-1
TGTGCCAGCAGCGTCGTAGCGGGAGGGGACAGTTACAATGAGCAGTTCTTC	CASSVVAGGDSYNEQFF	TRBD2	-	TRBJ2-1	TRBV9
TGTGCCAGCAGTGAAATTCGGGGATTTAACTTAGGGGAGACCCAGTACTTC	CASSEIRGFNLGETQYF	-	-	TRBJ2-5	TRBV6-1
TGCAGTGCTGCCGAAACCTACGAGCAGTACTTC	CSAAETYEQYF	-	once	TRBJ2-7	TRBV20-1
TGTGCCAGCAGCCAAGATCGTAAGGTGAACACTGAAGCTTTCTTT	CASSQDRKVNTEAFF	-	-	TRBJ1-1	TRBV3-1
TGCAGTGCTAGTACAACTAACTATGGCTACACCTTC	CSASTTNYGYTF	-	-	TRBJ1-2	TRBV20-1
TGTGCCAGCAGCGGTCGGGCTCCAGGACATGGCTACACCTTC	CASSGRAPGHGYTF	-	few	TRBJ1-2	TRBV7-2
TGCAGTGCTACAGGGCGTGGCTCCTACAATGAGCAGTTCTTC	CSATGRGSYNEQFF	-	-	TRBJ2-1	TRBV20-1
TGTGCCATCAGTGAGAGGCTAGCGGGGATTCAAGAGACCCAGTACTTC	CAISERLAGIQETQYF	TRBD2	-	TRBJ2-5	TRBV10-3
TGTGCCAGCAGCGGTTGGGGTCCTGGAAACACCATATATTTT	CASSGWGPGNTIYF	-	-	TRBJ1-3	TRBV6-1
TGCGCCAGCAGTGATACCTTCCGAGGGGAAAAACTGTTTTTT	CASSDTFRGEKLFF	-	-	TRBJ1-4	TRBV10-2
TGCGCCAGCAGCTTTGACCCGGGACAGCATCGTGATGAGCAGTTCTTC	CASSFDPGQHRDEQFF	TRBD1	few	TRBJ2-1	TRBV5-1
TGTGCCAGCAGTCAAAGGGCTACCAGGAGGTCCGGGGAGCTGTTTTTT	CASSQRATRRSGELFF	-	few	TRBJ2-2	TRBV12-3/TRBV12-4
TGTGCCAGCAGTTACGTACCGGGACGGGGCACAGATACGCAGTATTTT	CASSYVPGRGTDTQYF	-	-	TRBJ2-3	TRBV6-5
TGTGCCAGCAGCCCCTGGGGGGGAGCCCTAACAGATACGCAGTATTTT	CASSPWGGALTDTQYF	TRBD2	few	TRBJ2-3	TRBV27
TGCAGTGCTAGGACAGGCCTCCAAGAGACCCAGTACTTC	CSARTGLQETQYF	-	few	TRBJ2-5	TRBV20-1
TGTGCCAGCAGCCGGAGGGGACAAGAGACCCAGTACTTC	CASSRRGQETQYF	-	few	TRBJ2-5	TRBV3-1
TGCAGCGTTGAAGTTGGACAGAGGAGCTCCTACGAGCAGTACTTC	CSVEVGQRSSYEQYF	-	-	TRBJ2-7	TRBV29-1
TGTGCCAGCAGTTTATCGAAGCCCGGGGAGCTGTTTTTT	CASSLSKPGELFF	-	few	TRBJ2-2	TRBV27
TGTGCCAGCAGCCAAGGCCCCGGGACAGGGGCCCGATATGGCTACACCTTC	CASSQGPGTGARYGYTF	TRBD1	once	TRBJ1-2	TRBV3-1
TGTGCCAGCAGCCCAGAAGTCCAAGAGACCCAGTACTTC	CASSPEVQETQYF	-	few	TRBJ2-5	TRBV6-6
TGTGCCAGCAGTTACTCCCTAAGGCCGTGGCCCCTCTACTACGAGCAGTACTTC	CASSYSLRPWPLYYEQYF	-	-	TRBJ2-7	TRBV6-5